This TCR beta chain came from a study of blood T cell repertoires in COVID-19. Background on the study: The samples span acute and convalescent COVID-19 from the United States, Italy and Spain. T cells, B-cell-depleted T cells, or PBMCs supplied cDNA or gDNA.

V lost 10 bases, J lost 1 base, and 8 bases stayed unmatched. This CDR3 has 14 residues. CDR1 is LNHDA and CDR2 is SQIVND in the germline V gene (reference sequence). In the original processing: How many nucleated cells were present was estimated from reference gene primer amplification. Sequenced by immunoSEQ multiplex PCR; TCRdb stores in-frame clones only, minus some. The DNA gave D and trimming, while V, J and clone size come from that table. The sample has 52,000 or so clones, 82% seen once. The gene calls are TRBV19 and TRBJ1-1, with 8 bases matching TRBD1. Material for sequencing was peripheral blood. The origin of this receptor is a human donor in a cohort sampled during active or convalescent COVID-19. CDR3 loop: CATRKTGGNTEAFF. The CDR3 DNA sequence: TGTGCCACCCGAAAAACAGGGGGGAACACTGAAGCTTTCTTT.